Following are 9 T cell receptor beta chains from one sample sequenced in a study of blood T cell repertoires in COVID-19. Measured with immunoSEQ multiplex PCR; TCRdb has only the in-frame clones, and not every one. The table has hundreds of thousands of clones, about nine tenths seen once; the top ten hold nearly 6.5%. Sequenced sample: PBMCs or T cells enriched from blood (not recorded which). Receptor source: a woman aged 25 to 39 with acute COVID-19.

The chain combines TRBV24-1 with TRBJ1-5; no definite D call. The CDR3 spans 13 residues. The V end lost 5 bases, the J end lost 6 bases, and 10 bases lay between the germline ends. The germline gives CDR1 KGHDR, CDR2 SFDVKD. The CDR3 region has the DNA TGTGCCACCAGTGCATCCATCGGTCAGCCCCAGCATTTT. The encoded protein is CATSASIGQPQHF.

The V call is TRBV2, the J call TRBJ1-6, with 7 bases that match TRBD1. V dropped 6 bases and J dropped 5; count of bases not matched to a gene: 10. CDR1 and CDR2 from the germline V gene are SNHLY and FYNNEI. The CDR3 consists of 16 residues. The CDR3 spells CASSSLGQVNNSPLHF. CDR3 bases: TGTGCCAGCAGCAGCCTTGGACAGGTGAATAATTCACCCCTCCACTTT.

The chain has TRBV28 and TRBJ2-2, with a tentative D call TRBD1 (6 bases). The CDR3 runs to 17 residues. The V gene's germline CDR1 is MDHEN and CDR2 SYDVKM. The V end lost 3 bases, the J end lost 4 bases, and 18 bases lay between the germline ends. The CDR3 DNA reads TGTGCCAGCAGTTTGCTTACCGGGACAATTGCCACCGGGGAGCTGTTTTTT. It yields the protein CASSLLTGTIATGELFF.

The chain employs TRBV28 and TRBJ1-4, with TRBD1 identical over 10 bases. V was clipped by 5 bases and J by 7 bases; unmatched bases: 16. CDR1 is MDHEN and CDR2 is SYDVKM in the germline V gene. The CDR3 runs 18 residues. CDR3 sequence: CASSLPGQGFLEVEKLFF. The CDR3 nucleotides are TGTGCCAGCAGTCTCCCGGGACAGGGGTTTTTAGAGGTTGAAAAACTGTTTTTT.

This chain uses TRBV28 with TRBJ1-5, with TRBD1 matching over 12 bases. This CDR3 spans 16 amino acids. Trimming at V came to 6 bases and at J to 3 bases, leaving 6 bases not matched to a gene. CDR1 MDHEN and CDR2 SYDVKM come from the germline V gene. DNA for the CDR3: TGTGCCAGCAGCTGGGACAGGGGGCGGCTCAATCAGCCCCAGCATTTT. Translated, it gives CASSWDRGRLNQPQHF.

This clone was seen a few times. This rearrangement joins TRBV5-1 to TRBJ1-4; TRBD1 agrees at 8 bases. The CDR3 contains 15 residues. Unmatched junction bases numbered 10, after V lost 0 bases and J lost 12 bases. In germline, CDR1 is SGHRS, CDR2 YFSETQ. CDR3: CASSLGTGQRGQLFF. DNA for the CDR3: TGCGCCAGCAGCTTGGGGACAGGGCAAAGGGGCCAACTGTTTTTT.

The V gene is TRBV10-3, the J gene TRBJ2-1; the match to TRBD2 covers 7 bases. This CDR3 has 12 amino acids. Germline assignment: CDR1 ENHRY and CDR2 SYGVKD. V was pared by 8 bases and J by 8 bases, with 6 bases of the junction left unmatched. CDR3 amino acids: CAIGRESYEQFF. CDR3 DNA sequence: TGTGCCATCGGGCGGGAGTCGTATGAGCAGTTCTTC.

The CDR3 DNA reads as TGTGCCAGCAGCTTAGTTAGGGGGCTGAACTATGGCTACACCTTC. As protein: CASSLVRGLNYGYTF. The rearrangement links TRBV11-2 to TRBJ1-2, with 7 bases identical to TRBD1. The CDR3 extends over 15 amino acids. Germline values: CDR1 SGHAT, CDR2 FQNNGV. Germline trimming cut 1 base from V and 2 bases from J; bases unmatched to any gene: 4.

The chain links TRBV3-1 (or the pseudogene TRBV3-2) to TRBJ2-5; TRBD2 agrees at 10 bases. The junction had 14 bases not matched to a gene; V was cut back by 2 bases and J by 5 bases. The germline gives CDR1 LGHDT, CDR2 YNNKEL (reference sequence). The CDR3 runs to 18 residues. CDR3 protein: CASSQHPSLAGVGETQYF. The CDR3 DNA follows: TGTGCCAGCAGCCAACATCCTTCCCTAGCGGGAGTGGGGGAGACCCAGTACTTC.